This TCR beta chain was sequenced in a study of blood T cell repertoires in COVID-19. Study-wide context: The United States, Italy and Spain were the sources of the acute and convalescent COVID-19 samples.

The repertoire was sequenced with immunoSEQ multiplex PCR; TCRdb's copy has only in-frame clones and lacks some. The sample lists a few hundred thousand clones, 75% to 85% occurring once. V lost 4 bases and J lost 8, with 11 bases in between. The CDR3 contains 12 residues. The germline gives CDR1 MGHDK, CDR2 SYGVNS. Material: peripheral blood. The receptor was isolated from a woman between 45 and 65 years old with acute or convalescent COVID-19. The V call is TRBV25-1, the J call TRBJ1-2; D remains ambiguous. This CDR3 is CASSVTESGYTF. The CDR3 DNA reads TGTGCCAGCAGTGTAACGGAGTCGGGCTACACCTTC.